This T cell receptor beta chain derives from a study of T cell repertoires in cytomegalovirus infection. At the level of the study: Carrying CMV and the relevant HLA type showed in public TCR beta signatures.

Notes on this clonotype: Its target is not known.

Each CDR3 protein is one row after TCRdb ran MiXCR on the reads. The sample holds nearly 550,000 distinct CDR3 sequences, about 15% seen once. Study outcomes and limitations: Based on cumulative public TCR beta family frequency, carriers of CMV plus the relevant HLA were identified. Clonotype analysis showed dominance of the ex vivo response by HLA-C-restricted CMV-specific TCR beta clonotypes.

The CDR3 spans 16 residues. V was clipped by 4 bases and J by 3 bases, with 19 bases between them. Germline values: CDR1 SEHNR, CDR2 FQNEAQ (reference sequence). The gene calls are TRBV7-9 and TRBJ2-7, with no clear D. This clonotype was sampled from a human donor in good health (CMV status not recorded). Some clones in this sample may be carry-over from other donors' samples. The source material was CD8+ T cells from PBMCs. CDR3 in amino acids: CASSSPILSSGYEQYF. For the CDR3, the DNA is TGTGCCAGCAGCTCCCCGATATTGTCATCAGGCTACGAGCAGTACTTC.